A selection of T cell receptor beta chains follows, all from one sample in a study of blood T cells in healthy people across ages. In TCRdb, the 5' RACE reads were re-called with MiXCR into one record per CDR3 protein. The sample has fewer than 2,000,000 distinct CDR3 sequences; approximately 39% are singletons. Sequenced: blood. The origin of the receptors is a human donor in good health. Each CDR3 is given with its conserved first and last residue. The D gene is left open where the match is weak. Expanded clones are given a class, and other clones once, few, many or no size at all.

size: -
D: -
J: TRBJ2-7
V: TRBV27
length: 18
DNA: TGTGCCAGCAGTTTACACCCAACCGCGCCAGGGGCCATATACGAGCAGTACTTC
CDR3: CASSLHPTAPGAIYEQYF

size: -
D: TRBD2
J: TRBJ2-3
V: TRBV6-5
length: 16
DNA: TGTGCCAGCGGACGCCTAGGGACCGGGGGGGCAGATACGCAGTATTTT
CDR3: CASGRLGTGGADTQYF

size: many
D: -
J: TRBJ2-6
V: TRBV7-3
length: 16
DNA: TGTGCCAGCAGCTTAGGAAGGAACTCTGGGGCCAACGTCCTGACTTTC
CDR3: CASSLGRNSGANVLTF

size: -
D: -
J: TRBJ2-7
V: TRBV3-1
length: 16
DNA: TGTGCCAGCAGCCAAGACCCGGGGGCGACCTCCTACGAGCAGTACTTC
CDR3: CASSQDPGATSYEQYF

size: few
D: -
J: TRBJ1-2
V: TRBV6-2/TRBV6-3
length: 12
DNA: TGTGCCAGCAGCGACCCTCTGGATGGCTACACCTTC
CDR3: CASSDPLDGYTF

size: few
D: TRBD1
J: TRBJ2-7
V: TRBV7-6
length: 15
DNA: TGTGCCAGCAGCTCCCGGGACAGGGGTCAATACGAGCAGTACTTC
CDR3: CASSSRDRGQYEQYF

size: -
D: TRBD2
J: TRBJ2-1
V: TRBV7-2
length: 16
DNA: TGTGCCAGCAGCTCTCAGGTAGCGGGGGGGCTCAATGAGCAGTTCTTC
CDR3: CASSSQVAGGLNEQFF

size: -
D: TRBD1
J: TRBJ1-6
V: TRBV3-1
length: 14
DNA: TGTGCCAGCAGCATACGGACAGGGTATTCACCCCTCCACTTT
CDR3: CASSIRTGYSPLHF

size: -
D: -
J: TRBJ1-1
V: TRBV12-3/TRBV12-4
length: 14
DNA: TGTGCCAGCAGTGAGACCCAGCTGAACACTGAAGCTTTCTTT
CDR3: CASSETQLNTEAFF

size: few
D: -
J: TRBJ2-3
V: TRBV4-3
length: 14
DNA: TGCGCCAGCAGCCACGCCGAGGGCACAGATACGCAGTATTTT
CDR3: CASSHAEGTDTQYF

size: -
D: -
J: TRBJ1-6
V: TRBV19
length: 16
DNA: TGTGCCAGTAGTTGGTCAGCCAAGTTCTATAATTCACCCCTCCACTTT
CDR3: CASSWSAKFYNSPLHF

size: many
D: -
J: TRBJ2-7
V: TRBV14
length: 16
DNA: TGTGCCAGCAGCCTCAAAGGGGTGGCAGGGTTCTACGAGCAGTACTTC
CDR3: CASSLKGVAGFYEQYF